This T cell receptor beta chain was recorded in a study of lymphopenia after photon versus proton radiotherapy. Between the trimmed V and J ends, which lost 2 bases and 7 bases, there was a span of 9 bases. This CDR3 spans 13 amino acids. CDR1 KGHSH and CDR2 LQKENI come from the germline V gene. Libraries were prepared by immunoSEQ multiplex PCR; TCRdb keeps only in-frame clonotypes and omits some of them. The sample lists roughly 25,000 clones, over 80% occurring once. Worth noting for this clone: The target antigen is unknown.

Regarding the study as a whole: Relative stability marked proton patients; photon patients lost diversity and naive cells. Survival link was tested only in deceased patients; proton benefit remains a possibility.

The receptor was derived from a man between 45 and 60 years old with gastric cancer. The sequencing here drew on peripheral blood, taken from a patient treated with photon-based radiotherapy. V is TRBV18 and J is TRBJ2-1, with D possibly matching TRBD1 (5 bases). CDR3 DNA sequence: TGTGCCAGCTCACCAGCAGGGAATAATGAGCAGTTCTTC. Translating gives CASSPAGNNEQFF.